The clone carrying this T cell receptor beta chain was seen a handful of times. Its antigen is still unknown. TCRdb re-called the 5' RACE reads with MiXCR, one entry per CDR3 protein. The data contain 540,000 or so distinct CDR3 sequences, around 21% of them seen just once; the ten biggest clones take up around 12%. The CDR3 is 16 residues long. Deletions cut 6 bases from V and 1 base from J, with 17 bases between. The sample originates from a study of T-cell memory formation after mild COVID-19. Turning to the study itself: In these data, TCR clusters were largely donor specific.

Study-level findings and limits: Contracting clones from day 15 to 85 had balanced CD4/CD8; later expanders favoured CD4+. A second wave of clones peaked on day 37, and their SARS-CoV-2 specificity went unconfirmed.

This chain uses TRBV12-3 or TRBV12-4 with TRBJ2-3, with D perhaps TRBD2 (5 bases). The specimen was PBMCs or a T cell subset sorted from them (not recorded which). The receptor was isolated from an adult woman who had mild COVID-19 (a few samples of this study predate the infection). Cell type and time point are not known. The CDR3 is CASSPRVVGGTDTQYF. Here the CDR3 DNA reads TGTGCCAGCAGCCCGCGGGTGGTGGGAGGCACAGATACGCAGTATTTT.